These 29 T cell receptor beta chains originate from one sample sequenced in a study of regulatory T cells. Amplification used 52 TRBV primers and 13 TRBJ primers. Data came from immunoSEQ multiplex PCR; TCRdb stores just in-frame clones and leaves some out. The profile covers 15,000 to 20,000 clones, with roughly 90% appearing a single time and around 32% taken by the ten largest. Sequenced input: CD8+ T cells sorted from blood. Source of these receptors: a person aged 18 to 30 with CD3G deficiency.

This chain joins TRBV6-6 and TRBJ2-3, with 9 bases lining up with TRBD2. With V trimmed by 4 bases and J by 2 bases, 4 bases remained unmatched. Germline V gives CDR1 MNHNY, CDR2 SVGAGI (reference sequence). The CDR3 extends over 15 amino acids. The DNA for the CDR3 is TGTGCCAGCAGTTTCGGGACTAGCCCCACAGATACGCAGTATTTT. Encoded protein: CASSFGTSPTDTQYF.

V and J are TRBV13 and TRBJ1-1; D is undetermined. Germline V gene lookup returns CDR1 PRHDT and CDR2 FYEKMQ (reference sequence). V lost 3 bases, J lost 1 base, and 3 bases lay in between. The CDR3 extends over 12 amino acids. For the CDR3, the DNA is TGTGCCAGCAGCTTGGAGAACACTGAAGCTTTCTTT. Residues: CASSLENTEAFF.

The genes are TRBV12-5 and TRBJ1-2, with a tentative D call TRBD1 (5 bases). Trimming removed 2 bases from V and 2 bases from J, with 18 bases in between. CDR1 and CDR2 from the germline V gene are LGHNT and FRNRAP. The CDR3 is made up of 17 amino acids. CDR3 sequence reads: CASGLSIYRDRNYGYTF. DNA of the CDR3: TGTGCTAGTGGTTTGTCAATTTACCGGGACCGAAACTATGGCTACACCTTC.

The CDR3 reads CASSVPTDGRTDTQYF. The CDR3 DNA is TGTGCCAGCAGCGTTCCCACGGACGGCCGCACAGATACGCAGTATTTT. This rearrangement joins TRBV9 to TRBJ2-3; D not resolved. The V gene's germline CDR1 is SGDLS and CDR2 YYNGEE. With 2 bases removed from V and 1 base from J, the gap between germline ends came to 14 bases. The CDR3 extends over 16 amino acids. Looking up the rest from reference TRBV9 and TRBJ2-3 gives the full variable domain: DSGVTQTPKHLITATGQRVTLRCSPRSGDLSVYWYQQSLDQGLQFLIQYYNGEERAKGNILERFSAQQFPDLHSELNLSSLELGDSALYFCASSVPTDGRTDTQYFGPGTRLTVL.

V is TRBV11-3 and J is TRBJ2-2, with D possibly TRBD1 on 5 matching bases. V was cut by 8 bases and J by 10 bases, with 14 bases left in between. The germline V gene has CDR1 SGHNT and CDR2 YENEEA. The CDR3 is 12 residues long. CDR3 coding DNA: TGTGCCAGCGGACACTCGGGCCTGGAGCTGTTTTTT. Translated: CASGHSGLELFF.

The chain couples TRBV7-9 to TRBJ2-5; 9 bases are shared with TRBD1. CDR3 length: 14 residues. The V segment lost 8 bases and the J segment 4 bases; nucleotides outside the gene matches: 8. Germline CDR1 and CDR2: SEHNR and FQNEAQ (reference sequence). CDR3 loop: CASPGDRVAETQYF. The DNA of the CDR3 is TGTGCCAGCCCGGGGGACAGGGTTGCAGAGACCCAGTACTTC.

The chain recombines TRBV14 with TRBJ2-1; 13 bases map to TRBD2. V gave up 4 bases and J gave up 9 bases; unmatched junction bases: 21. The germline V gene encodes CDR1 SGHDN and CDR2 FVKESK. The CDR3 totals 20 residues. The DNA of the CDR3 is TGTGCCAGCAGCCCCCTTCCAGGGACTAGCGGGGACCCGTTCCCCCTTGAGCAGTTCTTC. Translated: CASSPLPGTSGDPFPLEQFF. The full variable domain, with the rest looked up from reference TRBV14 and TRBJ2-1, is EAGVTQFPSHSVIEKGQTVTLRCDPISGHDNLYWYRRVMGKEIKFLLHFVKESKQDESGMPNNRFLAERTGGTYSTLKVQPAELEDSGVYFCASSPLPGTSGDPFPLEQFFGPGTRLTVL.

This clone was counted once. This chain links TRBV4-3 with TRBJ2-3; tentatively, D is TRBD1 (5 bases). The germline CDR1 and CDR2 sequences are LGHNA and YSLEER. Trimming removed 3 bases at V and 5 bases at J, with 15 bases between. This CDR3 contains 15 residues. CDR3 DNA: TGCGCCAGCAGCCAGCAGGGTCGGCTAGGAGATACGCAGTATTTT. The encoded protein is CASSQQGRLGDTQYF.

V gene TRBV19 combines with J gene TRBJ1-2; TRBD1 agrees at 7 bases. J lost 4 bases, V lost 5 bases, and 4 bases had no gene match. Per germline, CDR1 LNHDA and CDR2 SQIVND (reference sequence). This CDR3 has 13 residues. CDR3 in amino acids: CASSSGQTYGYTF. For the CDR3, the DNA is TGTGCCAGTAGTTCGGGACAGACCTATGGCTACACCTTC.

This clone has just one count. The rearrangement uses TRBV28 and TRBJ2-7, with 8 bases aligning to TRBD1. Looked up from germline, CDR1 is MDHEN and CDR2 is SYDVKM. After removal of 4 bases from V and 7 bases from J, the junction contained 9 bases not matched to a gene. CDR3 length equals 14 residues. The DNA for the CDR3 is TGTGCCAGCAGTTCCACGGACAGGGCAGGAGAGCAGTACTTC. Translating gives CASSSTDRAGEQYF.

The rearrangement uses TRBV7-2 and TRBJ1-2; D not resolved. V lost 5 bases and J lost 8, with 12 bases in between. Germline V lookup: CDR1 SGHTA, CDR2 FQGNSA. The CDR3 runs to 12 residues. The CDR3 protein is CASSPETKGYTF. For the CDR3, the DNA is TGTGCCAGCAGCCCCGAAACCAAGGGCTACACCTTC.

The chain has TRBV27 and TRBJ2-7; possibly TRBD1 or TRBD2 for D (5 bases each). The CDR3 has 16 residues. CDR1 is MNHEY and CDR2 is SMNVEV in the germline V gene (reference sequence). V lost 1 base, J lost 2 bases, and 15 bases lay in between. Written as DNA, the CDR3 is TGTGCCAGCAGTTTATTAGTGGGACCAGGACCCTACGAGCAGTACTTC. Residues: CASSLLVGPGPYEQYF.

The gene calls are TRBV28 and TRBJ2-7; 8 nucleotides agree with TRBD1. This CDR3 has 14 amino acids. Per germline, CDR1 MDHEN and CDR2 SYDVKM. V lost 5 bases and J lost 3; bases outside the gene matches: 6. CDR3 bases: TGTGCCAGCAGTGAAATAGGACAGGGCTACGAGCAGTACTTC. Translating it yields CASSEIGQGYEQYF.

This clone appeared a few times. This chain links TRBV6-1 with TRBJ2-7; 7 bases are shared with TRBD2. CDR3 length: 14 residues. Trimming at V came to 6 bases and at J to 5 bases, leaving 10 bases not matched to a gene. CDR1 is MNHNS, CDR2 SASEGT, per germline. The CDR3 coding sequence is TGTGCCAGCAGCGTTGGCTCCGCGGGGGACGAGCAGTACTTC. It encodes CASSVGSAGDEQYF.

CDR3 residues: CASSLFPGSTEAFF. DNA for the CDR3: TGTGCCAGCAGTTTATTTCCAGGGAGCACTGAAGCTTTCTTT. This chain links TRBV27 with TRBJ1-1; a possible D gene is TRBD1 (5 bases). Germline CDR1 MNHEY, CDR2 SMNVEV (reference sequence). The CDR3 length is 14 residues. V was clipped by 1 base and J by 4 bases, with 10 bases between them.

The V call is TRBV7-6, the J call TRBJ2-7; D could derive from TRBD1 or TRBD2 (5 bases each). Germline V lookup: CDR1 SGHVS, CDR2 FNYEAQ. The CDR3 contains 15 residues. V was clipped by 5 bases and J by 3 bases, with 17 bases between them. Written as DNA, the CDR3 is TGTGCCAGCAGCGCAACCGGGACGGTCGACTACGAGCAGTACTTC. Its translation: CASSATGTVDYEQYF.

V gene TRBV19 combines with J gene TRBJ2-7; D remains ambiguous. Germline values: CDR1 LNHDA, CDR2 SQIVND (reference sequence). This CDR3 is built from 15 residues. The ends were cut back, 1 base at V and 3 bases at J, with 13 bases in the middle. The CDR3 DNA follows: TGTGCCAGTAGTATAGGAGGCAATACTCTCTACGAGCAGTACTTC. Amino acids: CASSIGGNTLYEQYF.

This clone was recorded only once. The CDR3 spells CASSSHPRTEKLFF. CDR3 nucleotide sequence: TGTGCCAGCAGTTCCCACCCCAGGACGGAAAAACTGTTTTTT. The V gene is TRBV6-5, the J gene TRBJ1-4; unclear D gene. V was shortened by 4 bases and J by 8 bases, with 14 bases between the two germline ends. The CDR3 has 14 residues. Germline CDR1 and CDR2: MNHEY and SVGAGI.

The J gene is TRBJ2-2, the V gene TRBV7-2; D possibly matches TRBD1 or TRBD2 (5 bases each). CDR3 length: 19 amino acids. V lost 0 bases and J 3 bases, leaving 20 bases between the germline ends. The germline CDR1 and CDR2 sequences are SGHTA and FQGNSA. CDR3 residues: CASSLAVLGQRGHTGELFF. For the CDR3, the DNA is TGTGCCAGCAGCTTAGCCGTCCTTGGGCAGAGGGGTCACACCGGGGAGCTGTTTTTT. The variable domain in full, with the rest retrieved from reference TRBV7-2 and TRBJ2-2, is GAGVSQSPSNKVTEKGKDVELRCDPISGHTALYWYRQSLGQGLEFLIYFQGNSAPDKSGLPSDRFSAERTGGSVSTLTIQRTQQEDSAVYLCASSLAVLGQRGHTGELFFGEGSRLTVL.

CDR3 region: CASRSDTDTQYF. The CDR3 bases are TGTGCCAGCAGATCGGACACAGATACGCAGTATTTT. The V call is TRBV13, the J call TRBJ2-3; D is undetermined. The germline V gene has CDR1 PRHDT and CDR2 FYEKMQ (reference sequence). The CDR3 runs 12 residues. Trimming took off 6 bases at V and 2 bases at J, with 6 bases between the two ends.

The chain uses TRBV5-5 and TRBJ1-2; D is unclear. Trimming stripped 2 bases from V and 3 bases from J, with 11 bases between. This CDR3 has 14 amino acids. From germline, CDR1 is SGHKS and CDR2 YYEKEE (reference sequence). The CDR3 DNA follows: TGTGCCAGCAGCTTCCTAGCCCTCGACTATGGCTACACCTTC. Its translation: CASSFLALDYGYTF.

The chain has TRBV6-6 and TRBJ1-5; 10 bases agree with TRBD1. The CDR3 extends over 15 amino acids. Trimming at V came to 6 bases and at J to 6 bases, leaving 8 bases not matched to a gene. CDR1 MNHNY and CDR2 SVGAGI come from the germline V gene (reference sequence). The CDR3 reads CASRPGTGDTQPQHF. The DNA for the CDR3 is TGTGCCAGCAGGCCCGGGACAGGGGATACTCAGCCCCAGCATTTT.

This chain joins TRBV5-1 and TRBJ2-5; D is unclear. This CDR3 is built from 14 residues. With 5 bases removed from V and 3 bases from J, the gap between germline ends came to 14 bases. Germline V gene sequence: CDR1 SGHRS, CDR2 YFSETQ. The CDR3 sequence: CASSSKLYKETQYF. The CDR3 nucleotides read TGCGCCAGCAGTTCGAAACTTTACAAAGAGACCCAGTACTTC.

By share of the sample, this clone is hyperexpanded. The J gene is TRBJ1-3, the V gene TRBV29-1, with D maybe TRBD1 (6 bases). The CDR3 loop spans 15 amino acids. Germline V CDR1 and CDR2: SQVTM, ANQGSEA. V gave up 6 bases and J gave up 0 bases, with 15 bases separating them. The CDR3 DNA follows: TGCAGCGTATGGGACACTACTTACTCTGGAAACACCATATATTTT. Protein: CSVWDTTYSGNTIYF.

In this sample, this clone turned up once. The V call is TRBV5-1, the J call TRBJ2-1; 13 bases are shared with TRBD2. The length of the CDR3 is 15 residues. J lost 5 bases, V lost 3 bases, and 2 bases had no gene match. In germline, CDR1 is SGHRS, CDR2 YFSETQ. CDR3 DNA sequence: TGCGCCAGCAGCTCCGGGACTAGCGGGAACAATGAGCAGTTCTTC. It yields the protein CASSSGTSGNNEQFF.

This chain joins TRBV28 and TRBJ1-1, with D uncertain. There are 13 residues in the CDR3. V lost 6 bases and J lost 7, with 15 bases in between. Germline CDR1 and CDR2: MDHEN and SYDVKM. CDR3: CASSRSRGSEAFF. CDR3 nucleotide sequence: TGTGCCAGCAGCAGATCGAGAGGGAGTGAAGCTTTCTTT.

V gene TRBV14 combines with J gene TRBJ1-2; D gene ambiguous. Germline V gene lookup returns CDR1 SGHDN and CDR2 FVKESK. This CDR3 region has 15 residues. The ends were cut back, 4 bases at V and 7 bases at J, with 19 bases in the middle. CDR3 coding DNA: TGTGCCAGCAGCCCCTCTTTGATCCCTCGGAGTGGCTACACCTTC. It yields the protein CASSPSLIPRSGYTF.

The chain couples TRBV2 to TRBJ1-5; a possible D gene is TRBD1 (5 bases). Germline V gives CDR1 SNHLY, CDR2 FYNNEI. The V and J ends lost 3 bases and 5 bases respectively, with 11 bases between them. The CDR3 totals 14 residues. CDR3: CASSEGDPYQPQHF. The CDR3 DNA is TGTGCCAGCAGTGAGGGGGATCCCTATCAGCCCCAGCATTTT.

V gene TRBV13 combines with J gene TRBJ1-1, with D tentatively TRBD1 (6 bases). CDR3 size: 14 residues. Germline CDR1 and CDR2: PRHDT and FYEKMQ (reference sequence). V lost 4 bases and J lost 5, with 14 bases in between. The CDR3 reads CASSYLERGTEAFF. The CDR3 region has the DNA TGTGCCAGCAGCTACCTAGAGAGGGGGACTGAAGCTTTCTTT.